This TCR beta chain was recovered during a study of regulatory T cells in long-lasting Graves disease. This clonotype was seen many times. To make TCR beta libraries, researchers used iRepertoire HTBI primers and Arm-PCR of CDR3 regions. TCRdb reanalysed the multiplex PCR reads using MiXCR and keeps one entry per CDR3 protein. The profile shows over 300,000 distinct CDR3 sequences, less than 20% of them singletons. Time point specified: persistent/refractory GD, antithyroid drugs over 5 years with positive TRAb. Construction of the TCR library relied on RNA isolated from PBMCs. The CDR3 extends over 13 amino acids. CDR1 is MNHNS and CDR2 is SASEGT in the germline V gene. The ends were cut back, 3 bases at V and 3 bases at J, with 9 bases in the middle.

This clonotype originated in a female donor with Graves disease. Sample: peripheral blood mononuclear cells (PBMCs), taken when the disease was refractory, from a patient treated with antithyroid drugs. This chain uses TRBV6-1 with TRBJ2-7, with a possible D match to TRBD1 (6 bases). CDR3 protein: CASSEGTRYEQYF. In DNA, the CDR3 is TGTGCCAGCAGTGAGGGGACACGCTACGAGCAGTACTTC.